The next 25 T cell receptor beta chains were all read from a single sample in a study of prognosis after radiotherapy for stage I lung cancer. Genomic DNA was subjected to two-round multiplex PCR for amplification of TCR beta CDR3. Individual primers that were specific to each TRBV and TRBJ gene served in first-round PCR. TCRdb recomputed calls from the multiplex PCR reads with MiXCR, one row per CDR3 protein. The table lists roughly 14,000 distinct CDR3 sequences, around 29% of them singletons. The sequenced sample was PBMCs, obtained before or after stereotactic body radiation therapy (not recorded which). All receptors come from a donor over 45 with non-small cell lung cancer.

This clonotype was detected many times. The CDR3: CASSPDRGGMDTQYF. CDR3 nucleotides: TGTGCCAGCAGCCCCGACAGGGGAGGCATGGATACGCAGTATTTT. This chain connects TRBV11-2 to TRBJ2-3; 8 bases match TRBD1. The CDR3 contains 15 residues. Trimming removed 5 bases from V and 6 bases from J; junction bases left unmatched: 10. Germline lookup yields CDR1 SGHAT and CDR2 FQNNGV.

About this clonotype itself: The junction and the germline gene differ at one end; a read error may be behind it. The chain joins TRBV14 to TRBJ2-3; D is unresolved. The germline V gene has CDR1 SGHDN and CDR2 FVKESK. This CDR3 contains 13 residues. CDR3 residues: CASSQDLADTQYF. The DNA for the CDR3 is TGTGCCAGCAGCCAAGATCTTGCGGATACGCAGTACTTT.

At least ten counts were recorded for this clonotype. The gene calls are TRBV28 and TRBJ1-5, with D perhaps matching TRBD1 (5 bases). This CDR3 contains 12 residues. Between the trimmed V and J ends, which lost 3 bases and 7 bases, there was a span of 7 bases. Germline CDR1 is MDHEN and CDR2 is SYDVKM. CDR3 in amino acids: CASSLWGQPQHF. The CDR3 coding sequence is TGTGCCAGCAGTTTGTGGGGGCAGCCCCAGCATTTT.

As concerns this clonotype: This likely reflects a read error, since a far larger clone is one base away. This rearrangement joins TRBV6-1 to TRBJ2-1; no definite D call. The last part of the DNA fits TRBJ2-5 better; the J call may be wrong. CDR3 length: 14 amino acids. From germline, CDR1 is MNHNS and CDR2 SASEGT. This chain's CDR3 is CASSPGVGLETQYF. Here the CDR3 DNA reads TGTGCCAGCAGTCCTGGGGTGGGTCTAGAGACCCAGTACTTC.

The table lists this clonotype with many counts. The V call is TRBV30, the J call TRBJ2-1; D is unclear. Trimming removed 3 bases from V and 6 bases from J, with 6 bases in between. Germline V gene data show CDR1 as GTSNPN and CDR2 as SVGIG (reference sequence). The CDR3 spans 11 residues. The CDR3 DNA is TGTGCCTGGAGCCGAGGCAATGAGCAGTTCTTC. It specifies CAWSRGNEQFF.

This clonotype occurred many times. The genes are TRBV6-1 and TRBJ2-7; 7 bases are shared with TRBD2. Trimming removed 6 bases from V and 4 bases from J; junction bases left unmatched: 9. CDR3 length: 14 amino acids. Germline V gives CDR1 MNHNS, CDR2 SASEGT. The DNA for the CDR3 is TGTGCCAGCAGCTCCCAGCGGGATAAGTACGAGCAGTACTTC. Its translation is CASSSQRDKYEQYF.

At least ten counts were recorded for this clonotype. The CDR3 here is CASSFDLLTGELFF. The CDR3 DNA is TGTGCCAGCAGTTTCGACTTACTCACCGGGGAGCTGTTTTTT. V gene TRBV28 combines with J gene TRBJ2-2; D ambiguous. Germline CDR1 and CDR2: MDHEN and SYDVKM. The CDR3 is made up of 14 amino acids. V lost 3 bases, J lost 4 bases, and 9 bases lay in between.

Details on this clonotype: Relative to the germline gene, one junction end is altered; a read error may explain this. This chain joins TRBV24-1 and TRBJ2-1; possibly TRBD2 for D (5 bases). This CDR3 spans 15 amino acids. CDR1 is KGHDR, CDR2 SFDVKD, per germline. The CDR3 is CATSESRGRGYEQFF. CDR3 nucleotide sequence: TGCGCCACCAGTGAGTCTAGAGGGAGAGGCTATGAGCAGTTCTTC.

This clonotype appeared many times. The CDR3 sequence: CASSEALNEQFF. The CDR3 nucleotides are TGTGCCAGCAGTGAAGCGCTCAATGAGCAGTTCTTC. The chain is built from TRBV6-1 and TRBJ2-1; no firm D call. The CDR3 extends over 12 amino acids. Germline V gene sequence: CDR1 MNHNS, CDR2 SASEGT. Trimming stripped 0 bases from V and 6 bases from J, with 3 bases between.

Remarks on this clonotype: A read error may produce the germline difference seen at one junction end. The rearrangement joins TRBV20-1 to TRBJ2-3; a weak D match, TRBD2 (6 bases). There are 16 residues in the CDR3. The germline V gene has CDR1 DFQATT and CDR2 SNEGSKA (reference sequence). CDR3 in amino acids: CSSSGDSPSKGDTQYF. The CDR3 DNA reads TGCAGTTCTAGTGGGGACTCCCCCTCCAAGGGTGATACGCAGTATTTT.

Of note for this clonotype: Relative to the germline gene, one junction end is altered; a read error may explain this. V is TRBV24-1 and J is TRBJ2-3; 7 nucleotides line up with TRBD2. Germline assignment: CDR1 KGHDR and CDR2 SFDVKD. The CDR3 is made up of 15 amino acids. CDR3 sequence (DNA): TGTGTCACCAGTTATAAGCGGGACAGCACAGATACGCAGTATTTT. Translated, it gives CVTSYKRDSTDTQYF.

This clonotype was recorded many times. The chain carries TRBV19 and TRBJ2-7; 7 positions agree with TRBD1. CDR1 is LNHDA and CDR2 is SQIVND in the germline V gene (reference sequence). CDR3 length equals 15 residues. The junction had 9 bases not matched to a gene; V was cut back by 6 bases and J by 1 base. The CDR3 sequence: CASRRTGRSSYEQYF. In nucleotides, the CDR3 is TGTGCCAGTAGAAGGACAGGCCGGTCATCCTACGAGCAGTACTTC.

The sample holds one count of this clonotype. A read error is the likely source, as a far larger clone sits one nucleotide away. The V call is TRBV30, the J call TRBJ2-5, with unresolved D. Judging by the DNA end, TRBJ2-4 fits better; the J call may be wrong. Germline loops: CDR1 GTSNPN, CDR2 SVGIG (reference sequence). The CDR3 is 15 residues long. This CDR3 is CAWSIIDLAKNIQYF. The DNA of the CDR3 is TGTGCCTGGAGTATTATCGATTTAGCCAAAAACATTCAGTACTTC.

Comment on this clonotype: A much larger clone differs by one base, so this may be a read error. The V gene is TRBV20-1, the J gene TRBJ1-1; 8 positions agree with TRBD1. CDR3 length: 13 residues. From germline, CDR1 is DFQATT and CDR2 SNEGSKA (reference sequence). This CDR3 reads CSAHGQGGTGAFF. For the CDR3, the DNA is TGCAGTGCCCATGGACAGGGAGGGACTGGAGCTTTCTTT.

This clonotype showed up many times. The V call is TRBV18, the J call TRBJ2-3, with D possibly TRBD1 on 6 matching bases. Germline-derived CDR1 and CDR2 are KGHSH and LQKENI. This CDR3 contains 13 residues. The ends were cut back, 7 bases at V and 4 bases at J, with 12 bases in the middle. The CDR3 DNA follows: TGTGCCAGCTTACAGGGCGGGTCAGATACGCAGTATTTT. Translated: CASLQGGSDTQYF.

This clonotype came up once. This likely came from a read error, as a far larger clone is one base away. The chain has TRBV5-1 and TRBJ2-1, with TRBD2 as a possible D gene (7 bases). This CDR3 has 15 residues. V was shortened by 4 bases and J by 9 bases, with 20 bases between the two germline ends. CDR1 is SGHRS and CDR2 is YFSETQ in the germline V gene. This CDR3 reads CASSQVGGGGAEQFF. CDR3 in DNA: TGCGCCAGCAGCCAGGTAGGGGGAGGGGGTGCTGAGCAGTTCTTC.

On this clonotype: One junction end disagrees with the germline gene, perhaps due to a read error. The chain couples TRBV11-2 to TRBJ2-5; D unresolved. The CDR3 is 12 amino acids. CDR1 is SGHAT and CDR2 is FQNNGV in the germline V gene. CDR3 sequence reads: CASTLNRETQYF. CDR3 nucleotides: TGTGCCAGCACCTTAAATCGAGAGACCCAGTACTTC.

This clonotype was counted ten times or more. The rearrangement uses TRBV3-1 and TRBJ1-1; 7 bases map to TRBD1. The CDR3 consists of 15 residues. The V segment lost 3 bases and the J segment 4 bases; nucleotides outside the gene matches: 8. Germline lookup yields CDR1 LGHDT and CDR2 YNNKEL (reference sequence). The CDR3 DNA follows: TGTGCCAGCAGCCATTTCTACAGGGGTGGCACTGAAGCTTTCTTT. It translates to CASSHFYRGGTEAFF.

This clonotype was seen repeatedly, ten times or more. This sequence joins TRBV4-1 and TRBJ2-7, with D possibly TRBD2 on 6 matching bases. CDR1 MGHRA and CDR2 YSYEKL come from the germline V gene. The CDR3 has 13 amino acids. V dropped 5 bases and J dropped 4 bases, with 12 bases sitting between them. CDR3 nucleotides: TGCGCCAGCAGCGCAAGACTAGTTTACGAGCAGTACTTC. Amino acids: CASSARLVYEQYF.

This clonotype has at least ten counts. The gene calls are TRBV11-2 and TRBJ2-7, with 10 positions matching TRBD1. The CDR3 extends over 15 amino acids. Germline V gene lookup returns CDR1 SGHAT and CDR2 FQNNGV. V trimming: 1 base; J trimming: 3 bases; junction bases outside the gene matches: 3. In DNA, the CDR3 is TGTGCCAGCAGCTTAGCGGGACAGGGGAACTACGAGCAGTACTTC. The encoded protein is CASSLAGQGNYEQYF.

Concerning this clonotype: This sequence is one base from a far larger clone and is likely a read error. The V and J genes are TRBV6-5 and TRBJ1-4; TRBD1 is a possible D gene (5 bases). V lost 4 bases and J lost 0, with 12 bases in between. This CDR3 contains 16 residues. From germline, CDR1 is MNHEY and CDR2 SVGAGI. CDR3 DNA sequence: TGTGCCAGCAGTTCGAGGGGAACAACAACTAATGAAAAACTGTTTTTT. Amino acids: CASSSRGTTTNEKLFF.

This clonotype has at least ten counts. The chain combines TRBV3-1 with TRBJ2-7; 8 bases fit TRBD2. CDR3 length: 14 amino acids. Trimming cost V 6 bases and J 6 bases; bases outside gene matches: 10. Germline V CDR1 and CDR2: LGHDT, YNNKEL (reference sequence). The CDR3 loop reads CASSLSGSRAEQYF. The DNA of the CDR3 is TGTGCCAGCAGTCTCAGCGGGAGTCGGGCCGAGCAGTACTTC.

CDR3 sequence reads: CANRTKGGATEAFF. CDR3 bases: TGTGCCAACAGAACTAAAGGGGGGGCCACTGAAGCTTTCTTT. The gene calls are TRBV28 and TRBJ1-1; a weak D match, TRBD1 (6 bases). The CDR3 has 14 residues. Germline-derived CDR1 and CDR2 are MDHEN and SYDVKM. V lost 10 bases and J 4 bases, leaving 19 bases between the germline ends.

This clonotype came up many times. V is TRBV6-1 and J is TRBJ2-1; D gene uncertain. The V gene's germline CDR1 is MNHNS and CDR2 SASEGT. The ends were cut back, 8 bases at V and 4 bases at J, with 15 bases in the middle. This CDR3 is 14 amino acids long. Written as DNA, the CDR3 is TGTGCCAGCTCCTCGGCGGAAACATACAATGAGCAGTTCTTC. It encodes CASSSAETYNEQFF.

At least ten counts were recorded for this clonotype. The V gene is TRBV28, the J gene TRBJ2-3; TRBD2 matches 14 bases. The CDR3 covers 18 residues. With 5 bases clipped from V and 4 bases from J, the junction kept 11 bases outside the gene matches. CDR1 MDHEN and CDR2 SYDVKM come from the germline V gene. The CDR3 DNA reads TGTGCCAGCAGTACACCCGGGACTAGCGGGAGCGAGTCAGATACGCAGTATTTT. It yields the protein CASSTPGTSGSESDTQYF.